This T cell receptor beta chain was recorded in a study of blood T cell repertoires in COVID-19. Study background: Collection of acute and convalescent COVID-19 samples took place in the United States, Italy and Spain. Sources were T cells, B-cell-depleted T cells, or PBMCs; the material itself was cDNA or gDNA.

As handled by the study authors: Amplified reference gene primers provided the basis for estimating nucleated cell counts. Assay used: immunoSEQ multiplex PCR; TCRdb lists only in-frame clones, some missing. V, J and clone size are taken as reported in that table, and D and trimming were inferred from the DNA itself. Here the sample spans 300,000 or so clones, 70% to 90% being singletons. Clinical histories supplied by participants themselves formed the basis of cohort assignment. The sample was PBMCs or T cells enriched from blood (not recorded which). The receptor was isolated from a woman in her 30s who had recovered from COVID-19.

The CDR3 region is CGGTERLNTEAFF. The CDR3 DNA is TGTGGCGGGACAGAAAGATTGAACACTGAAGCTTTCTTT. The V and J genes are TRBV7-9 and TRBJ1-1; 7 nucleotides match TRBD1. The CDR3 sequence is 13 residues long. The V gene's germline CDR1 is SEHNR and CDR2 FQNEAQ (reference sequence).